This T cell receptor (beta chain) was documented in a study of early T cells in non-severe SARS-CoV-2 infection (dated by TCRdb to the early 2020s). A note on the overall study: Because TCR sequencing relied on bulk RNA taken from unsorted whole blood, pairing of alpha and beta chains was not possible.

The library was prepared using 5' RACE. Instrument on record: NextSeq 500. Unique molecular identifiers were attached to individual cDNA molecules in the TCR library protocol so that sequencing error and PCR bias could be corrected. Both TCR alpha and beta chains were sequenced, and tight co-correlation was observed between alpha and beta sequence abundances in each sample. In the source study's methods: Decombinator V4 was used to annotate the V gene, J gene and CDR3 of the TCR sequences. Expanded TCRs were defined as changing significantly between any two time points under a Poisson model with p below 0.0001. TCR abundances were normalised to the total number of TCRs sequenced per sample and were expressed as counts per million. TRAV1-2 paired with TRAJ12, TRAJ20 or TRAJ33 defined MAIT TCRs, while TRAV10 paired with TRAJ18 defined iNKT TCRs. A search of VDJdb, accessed on 1 November 2021, was run for TCRs annotated to CMV, EBV and SARS-CoV-2, with TCRs annotated for multiple antigens excluded. TCRdb trimmed public reads at Q25 via fastp, called clones via MiXCR and kept in-frame beta chains. Rows are combined by CDR3 protein, so each entry shows the most common genes and DNA. TCRdb, rather than the study authors, made the V and J calls. Counted in this sample were 40,000 to 50,000 distinct CDR3 sequences; 7.1% of them appeared once. The ten biggest clones cover roughly 4.5% of the sample.

This clonotype was recorded many times. Its antigen is not yet known. Per-base quality was not reported, and no clone a single base away is much larger than it. The CDR3, from cysteine to phenylalanine, totals 15 residues. The entry retains the CDR3 DNA only, 45 bases that are in frame from base 1. The junction shows trimming of 1 base on V and 0 bases on J, plus 10 bases between the germline ends. From the germline V gene, CDR1 is SGHAT and CDR2 is FQNNGV. The study was a case-control design nested within a healthcare worker cohort in London, UK, with weekly nasopharyngeal swab PCR tests and blood sampling. Between 23 and 31 March 2020, the week of the UK lockdown, healthcare workers were enrolled and then followed up weekly for as long as 16 weeks. Summary of the overall study and its limitations: VDJdb matching was skewed toward anti-spike CD8 responses, so virus-specific expansions were likely underestimated and private and CD4 specificities were missed.

The sequence was collected from an adult who was a healthcare worker with PCR-confirmed SARS-CoV-2 infection or an uninfected control (not recorded which). Sequencing was done on a sample of whole blood. The V and J genes are TRBV11-2 and TRBJ2-7; the D gene remains uncertain. The nucleotide sequence reads TGTGCCAGCAGCTTAGTGGTACTGGGCTCCTACGAGCAGTACTTC. This gives the protein CASSLVVLGSYEQYF.